These 18 T cell receptor beta chains were all obtained from the same sample, sequenced in a study of blood T cell repertoires in COVID-19. TCRdb keeps only in-frame clones here, not all; method: immunoSEQ multiplex PCR. The sample shows 250,000 or so clones, roughly 90% of them seen only once. The specimen sequenced was PBMCs or T cells enriched from blood (not recorded which). Source of these receptors: a man aged 35 to 55 who had been exposed to COVID-19.

On this clone: An end of the junction differs from the germline gene, which may be a read error. This rearrangement joins TRBV19 to TRBJ2-1, with 9 bases lining up with TRBD2. The germline CDR1 and CDR2 sequences are LNHDA and SQIVND (reference sequence). The CDR3 length is 15 residues. The CDR3 sequence: CASRTGTSSSNEQFF. As DNA, the CDR3 is TGTGCCAGTAGAACCGGGACTAGCTCCTCCAATGAGCAGTTCTTC.

The chain is built from TRBV28 and TRBJ1-2; D possibly corresponds to TRBD1 (6 bases). Trimming took off 6 bases at V and 5 bases at J, with 13 bases between the two ends. This CDR3 has 13 amino acids. Germline assignment: CDR1 MDHEN and CDR2 SYDVKM. Here the CDR3 reads CASSGRGTYGYTF. For the CDR3, the DNA is TGTGCCAGCAGCGGCAGGGGCACATATGGCTACACCTTC.

V is TRBV5-1 and J is TRBJ2-2; 7 nucleotides match TRBD2. V dropped 3 bases and J dropped 3; count of bases not matched to a gene: 5. The CDR3 runs to 15 residues. From germline, CDR1 is SGHRS and CDR2 YFSETQ. CDR3: CASSSQGGDTGELFF. CDR3 in DNA: TGCGCCAGCAGCTCCCAGGGAGGGGACACCGGGGAGCTGTTTTTT.

The V and J genes are TRBV9 and TRBJ2-1; 8 bases fit TRBD2. The V and J ends lost 1 base and 1 base, in that order; junction bases with no gene match: 4. This CDR3 region has 16 residues. Germline CDR1 is SGDLS and CDR2 is YYNGEE. The CDR3: CASSVSGGGSYNEQFF. CDR3 DNA sequence: TGTGCCAGCAGCGTATCGGGAGGGGGGTCCTACAATGAGCAGTTCTTC.

The chain is built from TRBV30 and TRBJ2-4; D uncertain. In germline, CDR1 is GTSNPN, CDR2 SVGIG (reference sequence). The V end was cut by 1 base, the J end by 9 bases, with 7 bases between. This CDR3 is built from 11 residues. CDR3 amino acids: CAWSATVIQYF. In nucleotides, the CDR3 is TGTGCCTGGAGTGCCACGGTCATTCAGTACTTC. Full variable domain (outside the CDR3, taken from reference TRBV30 and TRBJ2-4): SQTIHQWPATLVQPVGSPLSLECTVEGTSNPNLYWYRQAAGRGLQLLFYSVGIGQISSEVPQNLSASRPQDRQFILSSKKLLLSDSGFYLCAWSATVIQYFGAGTRLSVL.

The V gene is TRBV27, the J gene TRBJ2-1; possible D gene TRBD2, 6 bases. This CDR3 is 12 amino acids long. V lost 10 bases, J lost 5 bases, and 12 bases lay in between. Germline V gene lookup returns CDR1 MNHEY and CDR2 SMNVEV (reference sequence). The CDR3 DNA reads TGTGCCACCCCCCGGGGGAACAATGAGCAGTTCTTC. Translating it yields CATPRGNNEQFF.

The chain combines TRBV12-5 with TRBJ2-5; 9 bases match TRBD1. J was trimmed by 4 bases and V by 1 base; bases with no gene match: 10. The V gene's germline CDR1 is LGHNT and CDR2 FRNRAP. The CDR3 has 17 residues. Written as DNA, the CDR3 is TGTGCTAGTGGTTTGGGAACAGGGGGCGGTCGTTCAGAGACCCAGTACTTC. This translates into CASGLGTGGGRSETQYF.

The chain couples TRBV28 to TRBJ2-7; 7 bases fit TRBD1. J lost 0 bases, V lost 3 bases, and 2 bases had no gene match. This CDR3 contains 14 residues. CDR1 MDHEN and CDR2 SYDVKM come from the germline V gene. In DNA, the CDR3 is TGTGCCAGCAGTTTTAACAGGGGCTCCTACGAGCAGTACTTC. It codes for CASSFNRGSYEQYF.

The chain joins TRBV27 to TRBJ1-1; 7 positions match TRBD1. The CDR3 has 14 residues. CDR1 MNHEY and CDR2 SMNVEV come from the germline V gene (reference sequence). Trimming at V came to 6 bases and at J to 5 bases, leaving 9 bases not matched to a gene. The CDR3 nucleotides read TGTGCCAGCAGGTCAGGACAGGTGGAGACTGAAGCTTTCTTT. It encodes CASRSGQVETEAFF.

This rearrangement joins TRBV27 to TRBJ2-7, with D possibly TRBD2 on 6 matching bases. Looked up from germline, CDR1 is MNHEY and CDR2 is SMNVEV (reference sequence). CDR3 length: 14 residues. V lost 2 bases and J 4 bases, leaving 12 bases between the germline ends. The CDR3 nucleotides are TGTGCCAGCAGTTTAGGGGGGATAATGTACGAGCAGTACTTC. This sequence encodes CASSLGGIMYEQYF.

This chain uses TRBV28 with TRBJ1-5; no definite D call. Trimming took off 1 base at V and 3 bases at J, with 7 bases between the two ends. Germline CDR1 reads MDHEN; CDR2 reads SYDVKM. The CDR3 has 14 amino acids. CDR3 DNA sequence: TGTGCCAGCAGTTTATTGCAGTCCAATCAGCCCCAGCATTTT. Amino acid sequence: CASSLLQSNQPQHF.

This rearrangement joins TRBV3-1 (or the pseudogene TRBV3-2) to TRBJ2-7, with 10 bases matching TRBD2. Per germline, CDR1 LGHDT and CDR2 YNNKEL (reference sequence). The ends lost 1 base at V and 4 bases at J; junction bases unmatched: 7. The CDR3 is 16 amino acids. CDR3 nucleotides: TGTGCCAGCAGCCAAGTTCCTAGCGGGAGAGCTTACGAGCAGTACTTC. It is translated as CASSQVPSGRAYEQYF.

The chain is built from TRBV28 and TRBJ1-6, with D maybe TRBD1 (6 bases). Germline lookup yields CDR1 MDHEN and CDR2 SYDVKM. This CDR3 has 14 residues. V was clipped by 6 bases and J by 5 bases, with 11 bases between them. The CDR3 region is CASSPRQDNSPLHF. CDR3 nucleotide sequence: TGTGCCAGCAGCCCCCGACAGGATAATTCACCCCTCCACTTT.

This clone was found once. The chain couples TRBV25-1 to TRBJ2-3; 8 bases match TRBD1. The CDR3 is 14 residues long. Trimming cost V 11 bases and J 4 bases; bases outside gene matches: 11. Germline-derived CDR1 and CDR2 are MGHDK and SYGVNS. The CDR3 DNA is TGTGCCGCTCCGGACAGGGAAGAGCCAGATACGCAGTATTTT. This codes for CAAPDREEPDTQYF.

V and J are TRBV14 and TRBJ1-2; 7 nucleotides match TRBD1. The V segment lost 4 bases and the J segment 4 bases; nucleotides outside the gene matches: 6. Germline loops: CDR1 SGHDN, CDR2 FVKESK. The CDR3 totals 14 residues. CDR3 nucleotides: TGTGCCAGCAGCCCCCGATCAGGGGGCTATGGCTACACCTTC. Translating it yields CASSPRSGGYGYTF.

This rearrangement joins TRBV7-2 to TRBJ2-3, with D maybe TRBD1 (5 bases). Trimming took off 2 bases at V and 2 bases at J, with 14 bases between the two ends. CDR3 length: 16 residues. The germline V gene has CDR1 SGHTA and CDR2 FQGNSA. CDR3 amino acids: CASSLRGQGPTDTQYF. The CDR3 DNA reads TGTGCCAGCAGCTTAAGAGGCCAGGGTCCCACAGATACGCAGTATTTT.

The chain joins TRBV14 to TRBJ2-4; 9 bases are shared with TRBD2. In germline, CDR1 is SGHDN, CDR2 FVKESK. CDR3 length equals 15 residues. With V trimmed by 4 bases and J by 9 bases, 10 bases remained unmatched. The CDR3: CASSPLLAGGGIQYF. The CDR3 DNA reads TGTGCCAGCAGCCCCCTTCTGGCGGGGGGGGGCATTCAGTACTTC.

The CDR3, as DNA: TGTGCCAGCAGCAGTCGATCTACTTCCTACAATGAGCAGTTCTTC. It specifies CASSSRSTSYNEQFF. This chain uses TRBV7-9 with TRBJ2-1; D is unclear. The CDR3 spans 15 residues. From germline, CDR1 is SEHNR and CDR2 FQNEAQ (reference sequence). The germline V and J ends were trimmed by 5 bases and 1 base, with 12 bases remaining between them.